The present T cell receptor beta chain was sequenced within a study of T cells after yellow fever vaccination. Whole-study results and caveats: Abundant bulk-population clonotypes could contaminate the FACS-sorted repertoires.

The CDR3 has 16 amino acids. CDR1 and CDR2 (germline): DFQATT, SNEGSKA (reference sequence). Via MiXCR, TCRdb re-called the 5' RACE reads, giving one row per CDR3 protein. The table shows 200,000 or so distinct CDR3 sequences, with roughly 6.3% occurring only once. With respect to this clonotype: Its antigen is currently unknown. Germline is not matched at one junction end, which may reflect a read error.

The source was CD4+ T cells sorted from PBMCs, collected on the day of the yellow fever booster vaccination. The chain employs TRBV20-1 and TRBJ2-1; 7 nucleotides align to TRBD2. The TCR sequence derives from a young man who received the YFV17D yellow fever vaccine. The CDR3 is CCARVGRELALDEQFF. CDR3 DNA sequence: TGCTGTGCTAGAGTTGGAAGGGAACTAGCGCTAGATGAGCAGTTCTTC.